This T cell receptor beta chain was observed in a study of blood T cell repertoires in COVID-19. Assay: immunoSEQ multiplex PCR; the TCRdb copy retains only in-frame clones and omits some. The sample lists 64,000 or so clones, almost 80% occurring once. This CDR3 region has 13 residues. Trimming cost V 3 bases and J 0 bases, with 4 bases left between them. Sequenced material: peripheral blood. The V gene is TRBV12-3 or TRBV12-4, the J gene TRBJ2-3; D not certain. The clonotype was recovered from a man older than 75 with acute or convalescent COVID-19. CDR3 in amino acids: CASSFRSTDTQYF. The DNA for the CDR3 is TGTGCCAGCAGTTTTCGTAGCACAGATACGCAGTATTTT.